The rows below give T cell receptor beta chains drawn from one sample of a study of control samples from healthy donors and cancer patients. Method: immunoSEQ multiplex PCR; TCRdb's copy keeps in-frame clones and lacks some. The sample holds tens of thousands of clones, approximately 91% seen once. Sequenced input: PBMCs. These receptor sequences come from a man in his forties or fifties with lung cancer. Both conserved end residues are part of each CDR3. A D gene is named only where the DNA matches it firmly.

d_call,cdr3_length,j_call,v_call,cdr3_aa,cdr3_nt
.,15,TRBJ1-1,TRBV2,CASSEVAAGNTEAFF,TGTGCCAGCAGTGAAGTGGCCGCCGGGAACACTGAAGCTTTCTTT
TRBD1,14,TRBJ1-5,TRBV6-1,CASSHDRGDQPQHF,TGTGCCAGCAGCCACGACAGGGGGGATCAGCCCCAGCATTTT
.,15,TRBJ1-3,TRBV7-2,CASSSIRGSGNTIYF,TGTGCCAGCAGCTCGATCAGGGGTTCTGGAAACACCATATATTTT
.,13,TRBJ2-1,TRBV29-1,CSVEKSGVNEQFF,TGCAGCGTTGAAAAATCTGGCGTGAATGAGCAGTTCTTC
.,14,TRBJ2-7,TRBV30,CAGMFTGEGYEQYF,TGTGCCGGGATGTTTACAGGGGAGGGCTACGAGCAGTACTTC
TRBD1,15,TRBJ1-5,TRBV7-2,CASSFSGTGLQPQHF,TGTGCCAGCAGCTTCTCCGGGACAGGGTTGCAGCCCCAGCATTTT
TRBD2,15,TRBJ2-3,TRBV20-1,CSASPRGGSTDTQYF,TGCAGTGCTAGTCCGCGGGGGGGTAGCACAGATACGCAGTATTTT
.,13,TRBJ2-7,TRBV21-1,CASSGTSIHEQYF,TGTGCCAGCTCCGGGACTTCCATCCACGAGCAGTACTTC
.,14,TRBJ1-4,TRBV4-3,CASSQEGLGEKLFF,TGCGCCAGCAGCCAAGAAGGGCTCGGTGAAAAACTGTTTTTT
TRBD1,16,TRBJ1-1,TRBV13,CASSSGTGGLNTEAFF,TGTGCCAGCAGCTCGGGGACAGGGGGCCTGAACACTGAAGCTTTCTTT
.,13,TRBJ1-1,TRBV28,CASSIIRDNEVFF,TGTGCCAGCAGTATAATCCGGGACAACGAAGTTTTCTTT